This T cell receptor (beta chain) originates from a study of CD8+CD57+ T cells in acquired aplastic anemia. Study at large: The sorted CD4+ and CD8+ cells yielded an average roughly 3 ug of DNA.

On this clonotype: Its antigen is not identified.

Profiling that covered TCR beta VDJ and CDR3 relied on genomic DNA as its template. TCRdb ran MiXCR on the reads and lists one entry per CDR3 protein. The data show about 68,000 distinct CDR3 sequences, approximately 51% seen once. The CDR3 spans 14 residues. Germline V CDR1 and CDR2: SGHRS, YFSETQ. V was cut by 0 bases and J by 7 bases, with 13 bases left in between. Study conclusions and caveats: Sharing between patients and controls was observed for roughly 29 CD8+ CDR3 sequences.

Sequenced material: sorted CD4+, CD8+, or CD8+CD57+ T cells (not recorded which) from PBMCs. The receptor's source is a human donor in good health, serving as a control. The genes are TRBV5-1 and TRBJ1-1; possible D gene TRBD1, 5 bases. CDR3 in amino acids: CASSLGGGLDEAFF. CDR3 nucleotides: TGCGCCAGCAGCTTGGGCGGGGGATTGGATGAAGCTTTCTTT.